The 31 T cell receptor beta chains below come from one sample, sequenced in a study of cytomegalovirus exposure and HLA in healthy donors. The PCR used 60 Vbeta and 13 Jbeta primers. TCRdb's copy holds only in-frame clones and misses some; the assay was immunoSEQ multiplex PCR. The listing contains about 120,000 clones. The sequenced material came from PBMCs. These receptors all come from a woman between 40 and 50 years old in good health and CMV-seropositive.

The J gene is TRBJ2-7, the V gene TRBV29-1, with 8 bases aligning to TRBD1. Germline V CDR1 and CDR2: SQVTM, ANQGSEA. The CDR3 totals 14 residues. Trimming took 1 base from V and 0 from J; bases not matched to a gene: 2. The CDR3 DNA is TGCAGCGTTGAAGGAGACAGGGGCTCCTACGAGCAGTACTTC. It yields the protein CSVEGDRGSYEQYF.

The gene calls are TRBV29-1 and TRBJ2-7; TRBD2 matches at 9 bases. This CDR3 region has 14 residues. The junction had 6 bases not matched to a gene; V was cut back by 4 bases and J by 2 bases. Per the germline V gene, CDR1 is SQVTM and CDR2 is ANQGSEA. The CDR3 sequence: CSVARGGTPYEQYF. For the CDR3, the DNA is TGCAGCGTTGCGCGGGGGGGCACTCCCTACGAGCAGTACTTC.

The chain combines TRBV19 with TRBJ2-3, with D uncertain. CDR1 is LNHDA and CDR2 is SQIVND in the germline V gene (reference sequence). V dropped 6 bases and J dropped 2 bases, with 6 bases sitting between them. The CDR3 is 12 amino acids. DNA of the CDR3: TGTGCCAGTAGCCAGTTCACAGATACGCAGTATTTT. Translating gives CASSQFTDTQYF.

V usage is TRBV5-1 and J usage is TRBJ2-2; possible D gene TRBD1, 7 bases. Germline V lookup: CDR1 SGHRS, CDR2 YFSETQ. V was pared by 3 bases and J by 2 bases, with 11 bases between. The CDR3 is 15 residues long. Here the CDR3 DNA reads TGCGCCAGCAGCTGGAGGGACAGCAACACCGGGGAGCTGTTTTTT. It specifies CASSWRDSNTGELFF.

This chain joins TRBV7-9 and TRBJ1-1; 7 bases line up with TRBD1. The CDR3 contains 15 residues. CDR1 and CDR2 from the germline V gene are SEHNR and FQNEAQ (reference sequence). Trimming took 4 bases from V and 3 from J; bases not matched to a gene: 8. The CDR3 reads CASSSGQRTDTEAFF. The CDR3 coding sequence is TGTGCCAGCAGCTCGGGACAGCGAACAGACACTGAAGCTTTCTTT.

In DNA form, the CDR3 reads TGCGCCAGCAGCTTGAACTTGACTAGCTTAGGAGAGCAGTACTTC. Translating it yields CASSLNLTSLGEQYF. This rearrangement joins TRBV5-1 to TRBJ2-7; 7 bases map to TRBD2. Unmatched junction bases numbered 11, after V lost 1 base and J lost 7 bases. The CDR3 is 15 amino acids. Per germline, CDR1 SGHRS and CDR2 YFSETQ. The variable domain in full, completed from reference TRBV5-1 and TRBJ2-7, reads KAGVTQTPRYLIKTRGQQVTLSCSPISGHRSVSWYQQTPGQGLQFLFEYFSETQRNKGNFPGRFSGRQFSNSRSEMNVSTLELGDSALYLCASSLNLTSLGEQYFGPGTRLTVT.

The chain employs TRBV9 and TRBJ2-7; no firm D call. Germline lookup yields CDR1 SGDLS and CDR2 YYNGEE. With 0 bases removed from V and 6 bases from J, the gap between germline ends came to 10 bases. The CDR3 length is 13 residues. DNA for the CDR3: TGTGCCAGCAGCGTAGATGTTGGCGGCGAGCAGTACTTC. This encodes CASSVDVGGEQYF.

The chain employs TRBV28 and TRBJ1-5; D is unclear. CDR1 and CDR2 from the germline V gene are MDHEN and SYDVKM. The CDR3 is 14 residues long. V gave up 8 bases and J gave up 4 bases, with 15 bases separating them. The CDR3 here is CASLNPGSNQPQHF. The CDR3 nucleotides read TGTGCCAGCCTCAACCCGGGGTCAAATCAGCCCCAGCATTTT.

The chain is built from TRBV27 and TRBJ1-2; D possibly corresponds to TRBD1 (6 bases). The germline CDR1 and CDR2 sequences are MNHEY and SMNVEV (reference sequence). This CDR3 spans 14 amino acids. Between the trimmed V and J ends, which lost 0 bases and 6 bases, there was a span of 11 bases. This CDR3 reads CASSLSGQRDGYTF. CDR3 in DNA: TGTGCCAGCAGTTTATCGGGACAAAGGGATGGCTACACCTTC.

The gene calls are TRBV7-2 and TRBJ1-5; D uncertain. CDR3 size: 14 residues. Germline values: CDR1 SGHTA, CDR2 FQGNSA. The germline V and J ends were trimmed by 5 bases and 2 bases, with 10 bases remaining between them. The CDR3 DNA is TGTGCCAGCAGCCTCAGGCCGGGCAATCAGCCCCAGCATTTT. It codes for CASSLRPGNQPQHF. The full variable domain, with the rest looked up from reference TRBV7-2 and TRBJ1-5, is GAGVSQSPSNKVTEKGKDVELRCDPISGHTALYWYRQSLGQGLEFLIYFQGNSAPDKSGLPSDRFSAERTGGSVSTLTIQRTQQEDSAVYLCASSLRPGNQPQHFGDGTRLSIL.

The V gene is TRBV12-5, the J gene TRBJ2-2; 7 bases line up with TRBD1. From germline, CDR1 is LGHNT and CDR2 FRNRAP. The CDR3 extends over 17 amino acids. V lost 0 bases to trimming and J lost 1 base; unmatched junction nucleotides: 5. CDR3 sequence: CASGLVLGDRNTGELFF. The CDR3 DNA is TGTGCTAGTGGTTTGGTACTGGGGGACAGGAACACCGGGGAGCTGTTTTTT. Combining the CDR3 with reference TRBV12-5 and TRBJ2-2 gives the whole variable domain DARVTQTPRHKVTEMGQEVTMRCQPILGHNTVFWYRQTMMQGLELLAYFRNRAPLDDSGMPKDRFSAEMPDATLATLKIQPSEPRDSAVYFCASGLVLGDRNTGELFFGEGSRLTVL.

The V call is TRBV6-1, the J call TRBJ2-5; TRBD2 matches at 10 bases. Germline loops: CDR1 MNHNS, CDR2 SASEGT. J gave up 0 bases and V 4 bases, and 5 bases lay outside the gene matches. This CDR3 has 16 residues. CDR3 sequence: CASSARLAGYQETQYF. CDR3 nucleotide sequence: TGTGCCAGCAGTGCCAGACTAGCGGGTTACCAAGAGACCCAGTACTTC.

The chain links TRBV7-9 to TRBJ1-5, with TRBD1 matching over 10 bases. Germline CDR1 is SEHNR and CDR2 is FQNEAQ (reference sequence). Trimming took 5 bases from V and 4 from J; bases not matched to a gene: 5. CDR3 length: 15 residues. The CDR3 here is CASSETGGWNQPQHF. DNA for the CDR3: TGTGCCAGCAGCGAGACAGGGGGCTGGAATCAGCCCCAGCATTTT.

The rearrangement joins TRBV28 to TRBJ1-1; D possibly corresponds to TRBD1 (6 bases). From germline, CDR1 is MDHEN and CDR2 SYDVKM. CDR3 length equals 11 residues. The ends were cut back, 7 bases at V and 8 bases at J, with 11 bases in the middle. CDR3 nucleotides: TGTGCCAGCACCCTAGGGACAGAAGCTTTCTTT. Protein sequence: CASTLGTEAFF.

The chain combines TRBV30 with TRBJ1-2; the match to TRBD1 covers 7 bases. From germline, CDR1 is GTSNPN and CDR2 SVGIG (reference sequence). This CDR3 spans 13 amino acids. The J segment lost 3 bases and the V segment lost 3 bases, leaving 4 bases of the junction unmatched. CDR3 residues: CAWRPTGDYGYTF. The CDR3 DNA sequence: TGTGCCTGGAGGCCTACAGGGGACTATGGCTACACCTTC.

J is TRBJ1-2 and V is TRBV19; 7 bases match TRBD1. This CDR3 has 13 residues. The junction had 8 bases not matched to a gene; V was cut back by 7 bases and J by 6 bases. Looked up from germline, CDR1 is LNHDA and CDR2 is SQIVND (reference sequence). The CDR3 DNA reads TGTGCCAGTACCCACTCCAGGGGGGATGGCTACACCTTC. Its protein product is CASTHSRGDGYTF. Full variable domain (missing parts from reference TRBV19 and TRBJ1-2): DGGITQSPKYLFRKEGQNVTLSCEQNLNHDAMYWYRQDPGQGLRLIYYSQIVNDFQKGDIAEGYSVSREKKESFPLTVTSAQKNPTAFYLCASTHSRGDGYTFGSGTRLTVV.

The J gene is TRBJ1-4, the V gene TRBV27; D is perhaps TRBD1 (6 bases). The germline gives CDR1 MNHEY, CDR2 SMNVEV (reference sequence). The CDR3 contains 13 residues. Trimming stripped 9 bases from V and 2 bases from J, with 10 bases between. The DNA for the CDR3 is TGTGCCAGTTTGGACAGTACTAATGAAAAACTGTTTTTT. This encodes CASLDSTNEKLFF.

The chain uses TRBV2 and TRBJ1-6; D gene unclear. V lost 7 bases to trimming and J lost 6 bases, with 10 bases between them. Germline CDR1 is SNHLY and CDR2 is FYNNEI. The CDR3 loop spans 13 amino acids. CDR3 sequence: CASNQAPNSPLHF. The CDR3 DNA reads TGTGCCAGCAATCAGGCCCCTAATTCACCCCTCCACTTT.

The CDR3 DNA reads TGTGCCAGCAGTGGACTAGCGGGACCCTACGAGCAGTACTTC. Protein sequence: CASSGLAGPYEQYF. V is TRBV2 and J is TRBJ2-7; 11 bases are a match to TRBD2. CDR1 SNHLY and CDR2 FYNNEI come from the germline V gene. The CDR3 covers 14 residues. J lost 2 bases, V lost 4 bases, and 1 base had no gene match.

DNA of the CDR3: TGTGCCACCCGACAGGGAGGCGAGCAGTACTTC. Protein sequence: CATRQGGEQYF. The chain recombines TRBV28 with TRBJ2-7; TRBD1 might be the D (7 bases). CDR1 and CDR2 (germline): MDHEN, SYDVKM. The V end lost 10 bases, the J end lost 6 bases, and 13 bases lay between the germline ends. The CDR3 is 11 amino acids.

The genes are TRBV25-1 and TRBJ2-3; 15 nucleotides align to TRBD2. The germline CDR1 and CDR2 sequences are MGHDK and SYGVNS. Trimming removed 5 bases from V and 1 base from J; junction bases left unmatched: 4. The CDR3 covers 17 residues. CDR3 residues: CASSRGLAGGGTDTQYF. CDR3 bases: TGTGCCAGCAGTCGAGGACTAGCGGGGGGGGGCACAGATACGCAGTATTTT.

CDR3: CAISGLAGDEQYF. The CDR3 DNA follows: TGTGCCATCAGTGGGCTAGCGGGAGACGAGCAGTACTTC. The V gene is TRBV10-3, the J gene TRBJ2-7; 10 nucleotides agree with TRBD2. The CDR3 consists of 13 residues. The V segment lost 4 bases and the J segment 5 bases; nucleotides outside the gene matches: 2. CDR1 and CDR2 (germline): ENHRY, SYGVKD.

The V call is TRBV19, the J call TRBJ2-3; 10 bases fit TRBD2. This CDR3 spans 15 amino acids. Germline-derived CDR1 and CDR2 are LNHDA and SQIVND (reference sequence). After removal of 6 bases from V and 3 bases from J, the junction contained 6 bases not matched to a gene. This chain's CDR3 is CASRRSSGSTDTQYF. The CDR3 bases are TGTGCCAGTAGACGATCTAGCGGGAGTACAGATACGCAGTATTTT.

This rearrangement joins TRBV27 to TRBJ2-7, with 8 bases matching TRBD2. The V and J ends lost 3 bases and 5 bases, in that order; junction bases with no gene match: 6. Germline loops: CDR1 MNHEY, CDR2 SMNVEV (reference sequence). The CDR3 extends over 14 amino acids. CDR3 sequence (DNA): TGTGCCAGCAGTTTTGTGACTAGCGCTAACGAGCAGTACTTC. Translated, it gives CASSFVTSANEQYF.

V is TRBV15 and J is TRBJ2-7; TRBD1 aligns across 7 bases. The CDR3 has 15 residues. The V gene end was trimmed by 0 bases and the J gene end by 4 bases; junction bases not matched to a gene: 6. Germline lookup yields CDR1 LNHNV and CDR2 YYDKDF (reference sequence). In DNA form, the CDR3 reads TGTGCCACCAGCAGAGATCCCGGGACAGTATACGAGCAGTACTTC. Protein product: CATSRDPGTVYEQYF. Drawing the rest from reference TRBV15 and TRBJ2-7, the complete variable domain is DAMVIQNPRYQVTQFGKPVTLSCSQTLNHNVMYWYQQKSSQAPKLLFHYYDKDFNNEADTPDNFQSRRPNTSFCFLDIRSPGLGDTAMYLCATSRDPGTVYEQYFGPGTRLTVT.

V is TRBV13 and J is TRBJ1-2; no reliable D call. The V end lost 7 bases, the J end lost 4 bases, and 16 bases lay between the germline ends. Germline-derived CDR1 and CDR2 are PRHDT and FYEKMQ (reference sequence). The CDR3 length is 14 residues. CDR3 sequence: CASTLGLTFYGYTF. The DNA for the CDR3 is TGTGCCAGCACCCTGGGCCTTACCTTCTATGGCTACACCTTC.

The rearrangement links TRBV30 to TRBJ1-4; 8 bases line up with TRBD1. The ends lost 3 bases at V and 7 bases at J; junction bases unmatched: 4. The CDR3 length is 13 residues. Germline values: CDR1 GTSNPN, CDR2 SVGIG (reference sequence). CDR3 nucleotides: TGTGCCTGGAGGACAGGGGTCGGTGAAAAACTGTTTTTT. It codes for CAWRTGVGEKLFF.

The CDR3 loop is CASSVLAGGSSYEQYF. CDR3 nucleotide sequence: TGTGCCAGCAGTGTACTAGCGGGAGGATCCTCCTACGAGCAGTACTTC. The gene calls are TRBV2 and TRBJ2-7; 12 positions agree with TRBD2. CDR1 and CDR2 (germline): SNHLY, FYNNEI. The J segment lost 0 bases and the V segment lost 4 bases, leaving 4 bases of the junction unmatched. The CDR3 has 16 residues.

The chain has TRBV11-2 and TRBJ2-7; 11 bases match TRBD2. Germline V lookup: CDR1 SGHAT, CDR2 FQNNGV. V dropped 6 bases and J dropped 2; count of bases not matched to a gene: 9. This CDR3 is built from 16 residues. The CDR3 bases are TGTGCCAGCAGTCCAGGACTAGCGGGCCGACCCTACGAGCAGTACTTC. This gives the protein CASSPGLAGRPYEQYF.

This chain connects TRBV6-1 to TRBJ1-5, with 7 bases identical to TRBD1. The CDR3 sequence is 15 residues long. CDR1 is MNHNS, CDR2 SASEGT, per germline. The trim removed 2 bases at V and 7 bases at J, leaving 8 bases unmatched. The CDR3 DNA reads TGTGCCAGCAGTGAATCGGGCAGGGGGAGGCAGCCCCAGCATTTT. Translated, it gives CASSESGRGRQPQHF.

The chain combines TRBV5-6 with TRBJ2-3, with 8 bases lining up with TRBD1. The germline V gene encodes CDR1 SGHDT and CDR2 YYEEEE. The CDR3 covers 15 residues. Trimming took 4 bases from V and 4 from J; bases not matched to a gene: 8. The CDR3 DNA follows: TGTGCCAGCAGCCCTACAGGGGGTGCATCAGATACGCAGTATTTT. Its protein is CASSPTGGASDTQYF.